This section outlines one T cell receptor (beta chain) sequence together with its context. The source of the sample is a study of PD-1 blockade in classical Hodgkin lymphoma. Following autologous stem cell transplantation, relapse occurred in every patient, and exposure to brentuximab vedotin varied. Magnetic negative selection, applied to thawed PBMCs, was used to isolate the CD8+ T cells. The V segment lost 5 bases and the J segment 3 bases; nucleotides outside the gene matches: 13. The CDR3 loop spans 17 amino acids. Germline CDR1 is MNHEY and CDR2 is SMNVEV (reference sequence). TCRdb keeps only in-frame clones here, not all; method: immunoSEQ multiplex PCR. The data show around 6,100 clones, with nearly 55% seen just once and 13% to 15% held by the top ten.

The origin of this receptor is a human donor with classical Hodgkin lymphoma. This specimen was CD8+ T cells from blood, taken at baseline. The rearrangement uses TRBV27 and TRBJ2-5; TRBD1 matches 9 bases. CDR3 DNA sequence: TGTGCCAGCAGTAAACTATACCCGGGACAGGGAGAAGAGACCCAGTACTTC. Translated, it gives CASSKLYPGQGEETQYF.